The entry below describes one T cell receptor beta chain. Its antigen is as yet unknown. The record originates from a study of PD-1 blockade in classical Hodgkin lymphoma. General study points: Nivolumab initiated under 1 year post-ASCT led to patient exclusion. Newly diagnosed patients reportedly had lower baseline TCR diversity than healthy donors. Patients with a complete response exhibited baseline diversity comparable to newly diagnosed patients.

Method: immunoSEQ multiplex PCR; TCRdb's copy keeps in-frame clones and lacks some. The table lists 20,000 to 25,000 clones, over 70% of them singletons. The length of the CDR3 is 16 residues. Germline-derived CDR1 and CDR2 are SGHNT and YYREEE (reference sequence). Trimming removed 2 bases from V and 2 bases from J; junction bases left unmatched: 4. After autologous stem cell transplantation all patients relapsed, and prior brentuximab vedotin exposure differed between cohorts. The clonotype originates from a human donor with classical Hodgkin lymphoma. Sequenced material: peripheral blood mononuclear cells (PBMCs), taken before the second cycle of nivolumab. The V call is TRBV5-4, the J call TRBJ2-2, with 9 bases aligning to TRBD2. For the CDR3, the DNA is TGTGCCAGCAGCTTAGGCGGGGGGGCCAACACCGGGGAGCTGTTTTTT. Its translation: CASSLGGGANTGELFF.